This passage covers 3 T cell receptor beta chains from one sample sequenced in a study of T cell responses to AZD1222 COVID-19 vaccine. The protocol was immunoSEQ multiplex PCR, while the TCRdb copy is restricted to in-frame clones and leaves out a portion. The sample consists of under 200,000 clones, roughly 92% of them appearing once. The sample here was peripheral blood, taken on day 0 of AZD1222 vaccination. The origin of the receptors is an adult in good health.

The chain is built from TRBV6-5 and TRBJ2-7, with TRBD1 identical over 9 bases. The CDR3 runs to 14 residues. CDR1 and CDR2 (germline): MNHEY, SVGAGI. Germline trimming cut 10 bases from V and 6 bases from J; bases unmatched to any gene: 13. The CDR3 region has the DNA TGTGCCACTCAACCTCCGGGACAGGGTAGCGAGCAGTACTTC. This gives the protein CATQPPGQGSEQYF.

This clone was seen once. The rearrangement uses TRBV19 and TRBJ1-3, with D possibly being TRBD1 (5 bases). Trimming stripped 5 bases from V and 0 bases from J, with 8 bases between. CDR3 length equals 14 residues. Germline V lookup: CDR1 LNHDA, CDR2 SQIVND (reference sequence). CDR3 loop: CASSLQGSGNTIYF. The DNA of the CDR3 is TGTGCCAGTAGTTTGCAGGGCTCTGGAAACACCATATATTTT.

The V call is TRBV10-3, the J call TRBJ2-1; no reliable D call. Germline V gives CDR1 ENHRY, CDR2 SYGVKD. This CDR3 has 14 residues. Between the trimmed V and J ends, which lost 8 bases and 6 bases, there was a span of 17 bases. The CDR3 spells CAISVGWALNEQFF. The CDR3 DNA reads TGTGCCATCTCGGTCGGCTGGGCTCTCAATGAGCAGTTCTTC.